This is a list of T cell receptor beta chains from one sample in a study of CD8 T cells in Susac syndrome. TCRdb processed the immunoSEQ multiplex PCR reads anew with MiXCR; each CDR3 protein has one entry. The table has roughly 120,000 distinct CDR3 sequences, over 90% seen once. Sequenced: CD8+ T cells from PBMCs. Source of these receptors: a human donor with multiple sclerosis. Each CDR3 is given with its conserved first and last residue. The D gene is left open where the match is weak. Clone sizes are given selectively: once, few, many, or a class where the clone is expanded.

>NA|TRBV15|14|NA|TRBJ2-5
TGTGCCACCAGCAGTCGTGAGGGGGTGGAGACCCAGTACTTC
CATSSREGVETQYF
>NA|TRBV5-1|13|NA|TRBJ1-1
TGCGCCAGCAGCTTGGCTAAGGGCGGCGACGCTTTCTTT
CASSLAKGGDAFF
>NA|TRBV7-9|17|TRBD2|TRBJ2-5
TGTGCCAGCAGCACAAAAGCGGGAGATCGTTATGGAGAGACCCAGTACTTC
CASSTKAGDRYGETQYF
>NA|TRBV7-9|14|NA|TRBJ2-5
TGTGCCAGCAGCTTAGGAAACCTTAAAGAGACCCAGTACTTC
CASSLGNLKETQYF
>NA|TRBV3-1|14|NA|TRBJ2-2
TGTGCCAGCAGCACCTACATGAACACCGGGGAGCTGTTTTTT
CASSTYMNTGELFF
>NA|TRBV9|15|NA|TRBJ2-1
TGTGCCAGCAGCGCCACAGGGAACCCCTACAATGAGCAGTTCTTC
CASSATGNPYNEQFF
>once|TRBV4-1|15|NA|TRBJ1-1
TGCGCCAGCAGCCAAGAGTTAAGGGCTAACACTGAAGCTTTCTTT
CASSQELRANTEAFF
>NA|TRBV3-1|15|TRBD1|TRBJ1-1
TGTGCCAGCAGCGAACGGACAGGGATGAACACTGAAGCTTTCTTT
CASSERTGMNTEAFF
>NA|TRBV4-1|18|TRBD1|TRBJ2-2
TGCGCCAGCAGCCAGCCGCCTCGGGACAGGGGGCGGTTTGGGGAGCTGTTTTTT
CASSQPPRDRGRFGELFF
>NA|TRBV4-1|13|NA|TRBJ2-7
TGCGCCAGCAGACACCTCGGAGGGGACGAGCAGTACTTC
CASRHLGGDEQYF
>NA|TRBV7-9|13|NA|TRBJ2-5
TGTGCCAGCAGCTTAAACTCTCAAGAGACCCAGTACTTC
CASSLNSQETQYF
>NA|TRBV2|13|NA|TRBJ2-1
TGTGCCAGCAGTGACTTGGGGGTATATGAGCAGTTCTTC
CASSDLGVYEQFF
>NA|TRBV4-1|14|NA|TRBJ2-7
TGCGCCAGCAGCCAAGATACAGGGAACTACGAGCAGTACTTC
CASSQDTGNYEQYF
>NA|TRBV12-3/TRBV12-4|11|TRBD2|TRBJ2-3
TGTGCCAGCAACTTAGCGGGATCGAAGTATTTT
CASNLAGSKYF
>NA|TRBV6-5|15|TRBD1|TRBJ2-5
TGTGCCAGCAGTTACTCTGGGACAGGGCATCGTGGCCAGTACTTC
CASSYSGTGHRGQYF
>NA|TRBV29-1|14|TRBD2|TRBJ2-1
TGCAGCGTTGTCGGCGGGAGGCTAAGCAATGAGCAGTTCTTC
CSVVGGRLSNEQFF
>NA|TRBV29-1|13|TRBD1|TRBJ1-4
TGCAGCGCAACAGGGGGTTTCAATGAAAAACTGTTTTTT
CSATGGFNEKLFF
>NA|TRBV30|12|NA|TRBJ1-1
TGTGCCTGGAGCCGCGGGAAGCCTGAAGCTTTCTTT
CAWSRGKPEAFF
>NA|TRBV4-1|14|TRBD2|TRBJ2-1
TGCGCCAGCAGCCACGAACTAGCGTACAATGAGCAGTTCTTC
CASSHELAYNEQFF
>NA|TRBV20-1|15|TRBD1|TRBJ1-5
TGCAGTGCTAGAGAACGGACAGGGATCAATCAGCCCCAGCATTTT
CSARERTGINQPQHF
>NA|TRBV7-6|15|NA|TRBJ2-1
TGTGCCAGCAGCCCGACAGCGAGCTCCTACAATGAGCGTTTCTTC
CASSPTASSYNERFF
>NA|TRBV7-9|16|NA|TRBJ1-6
TGTGCCAGCAGCTTAGCGCGAATGACGGATAATTCACCCCTCCACTTT
CASSLARMTDNSPLHF
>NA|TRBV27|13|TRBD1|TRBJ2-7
TGTGCCAGCAGGCGGACAGGGAATCGCGAGCAGTACTTC
CASRRTGNREQYF
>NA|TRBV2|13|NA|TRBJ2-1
TGTGCCAGCAGTCTTACAAAGCTAGGCGAGCAGTTCTTC
CASSLTKLGEQFF
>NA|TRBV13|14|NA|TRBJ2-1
TGTGCCAGCAGACGTAGGGGCAGGCTTCATGAGCAGTTCTTC
CASRRRGRLHEQFF
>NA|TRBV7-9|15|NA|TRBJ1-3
TGTGCCAGCAGCTCCGGGACGGAGACTGGAAACACCATATATTTT
CASSSGTETGNTIYF
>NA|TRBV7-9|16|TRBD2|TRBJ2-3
TGTGCAACCGAGGGTGGACTAGTGGGTTCGGCAGATACGCAGTATTTT
CATEGGLVGSADTQYF
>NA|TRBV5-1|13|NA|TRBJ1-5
TGCGCCAGCAGCATATCGCTTCATCAGCCCCAGCATTTT
CASSISLHQPQHF
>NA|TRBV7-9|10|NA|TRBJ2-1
TGTGCCAGCAGCACCAATGAGCAGTTCTTC
CASSTNEQFF
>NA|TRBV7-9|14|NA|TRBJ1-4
TGTGCCAGCAGAGAAGCGGCAAATAATGAAAAACTGTTTTTT
CASREAANNEKLFF
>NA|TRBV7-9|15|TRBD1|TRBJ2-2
TGTGCCAGCAGCTTAGCGACAGGGGCCGCCGGGGAGCTGTTTTTT
CASSLATGAAGELFF
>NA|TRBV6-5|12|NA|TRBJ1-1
TGTGCCAGCAGTATCGGGGGGGCTAAAGCTTTCTTT
CASSIGGAKAFF
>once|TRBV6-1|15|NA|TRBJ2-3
TGTGCCAGCAGACAGTGGACTTACCTAGGGGATACGCAGTATTTT
CASRQWTYLGDTQYF
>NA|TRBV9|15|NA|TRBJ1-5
TGTGCCAGCAGCGTGGGACCGAGAAGCAATCAGCCCCAGCATTTT
CASSVGPRSNQPQHF
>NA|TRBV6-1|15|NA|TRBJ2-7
TGTGCCAGCAGTGTGGGACCAAAGAGGACCTACGAGCAGTACTTC
CASSVGPKRTYEQYF
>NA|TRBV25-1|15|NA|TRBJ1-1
TGTGCCAGCAGTGAATCTGTTGCACCGAACACTGAAGCTTTCTTT
CASSESVAPNTEAFF
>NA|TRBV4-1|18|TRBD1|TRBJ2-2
TGCGCCAGCAGCCAAGAGGGTCAGGGGGTGATGAACACCGGGGAGCTGTTTTTT
CASSQEGQGVMNTGELFF
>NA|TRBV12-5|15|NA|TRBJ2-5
TGTGCTAGTGGTTTGGGGGTTGACAGCTCCGGGACCCAGTACTTC
CASGLGVDSSGTQYF
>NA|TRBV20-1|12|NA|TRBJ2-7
TGCAGTGCCAGAGGGAGCTCCTACGAGCAGTACTTC
CSARGSSYEQYF
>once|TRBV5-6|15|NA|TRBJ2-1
TGTGCCAGCAGCTTACAGCCAAGCTCCTACAATGAGCAGTTCTTC
CASSLQPSSYNEQFF
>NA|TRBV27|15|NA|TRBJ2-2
TGTGCCAGCAGTCTCCGGACAGATCAAGGCGGGGAGCTGTTTTTT
CASSLRTDQGGELFF